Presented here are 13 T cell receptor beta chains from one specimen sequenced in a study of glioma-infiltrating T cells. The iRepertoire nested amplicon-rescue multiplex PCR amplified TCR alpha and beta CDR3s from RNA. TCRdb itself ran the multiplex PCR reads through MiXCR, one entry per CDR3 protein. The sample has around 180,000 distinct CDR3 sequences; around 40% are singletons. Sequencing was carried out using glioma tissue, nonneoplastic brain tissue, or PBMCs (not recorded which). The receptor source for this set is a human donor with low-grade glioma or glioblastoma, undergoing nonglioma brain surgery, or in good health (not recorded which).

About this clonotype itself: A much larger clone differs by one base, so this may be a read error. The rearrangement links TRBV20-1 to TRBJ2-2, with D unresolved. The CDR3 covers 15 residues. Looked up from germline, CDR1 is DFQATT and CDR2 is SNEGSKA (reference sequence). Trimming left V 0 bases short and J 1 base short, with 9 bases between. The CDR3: CSARDSGMNTGELFF. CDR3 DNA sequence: TGCAGTGCTAGAGATAGTGGCATGAACACCGGGGAGCTGTTTTTT.

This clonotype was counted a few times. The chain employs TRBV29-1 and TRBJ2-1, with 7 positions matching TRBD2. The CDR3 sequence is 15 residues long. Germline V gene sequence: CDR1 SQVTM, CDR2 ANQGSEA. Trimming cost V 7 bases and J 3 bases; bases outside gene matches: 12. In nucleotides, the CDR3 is TGCAGCGAAGATGCTAGCGGATCATTCTACAATGAGCAGTTCTTC. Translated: CSEDASGSFYNEQFF.

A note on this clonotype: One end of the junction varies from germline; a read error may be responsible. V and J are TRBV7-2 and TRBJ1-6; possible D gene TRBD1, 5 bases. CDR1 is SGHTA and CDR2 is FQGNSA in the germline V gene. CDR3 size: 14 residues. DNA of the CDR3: TGTGCCAGCAGCAAACAGGCTTATAATTCACACCTCCACTTT. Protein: CASSKQAYNSHLHF.

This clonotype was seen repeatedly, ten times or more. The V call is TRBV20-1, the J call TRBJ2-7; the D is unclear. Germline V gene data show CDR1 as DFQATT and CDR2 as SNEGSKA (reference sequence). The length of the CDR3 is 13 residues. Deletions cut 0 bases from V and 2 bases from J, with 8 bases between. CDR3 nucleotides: TGCAGTGCTAGAGAACAGCCAACCTACGAGCAGTACTTC. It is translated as CSAREQPTYEQYF.

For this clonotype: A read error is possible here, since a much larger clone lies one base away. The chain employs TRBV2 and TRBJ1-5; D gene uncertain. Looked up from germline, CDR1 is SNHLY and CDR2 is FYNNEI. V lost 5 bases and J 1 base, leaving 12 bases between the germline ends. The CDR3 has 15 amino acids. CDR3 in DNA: TGTGCCAGCAGTTCGGGTAGTCGGAGCAATCAGCCCCAGCATTTT. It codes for CASSSGSRSNQPQHF.

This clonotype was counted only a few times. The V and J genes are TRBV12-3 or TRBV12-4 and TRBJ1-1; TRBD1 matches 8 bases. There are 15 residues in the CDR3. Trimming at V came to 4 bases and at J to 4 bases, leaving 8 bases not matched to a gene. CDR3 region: CASSSGPDRVTEAFF. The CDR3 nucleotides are TGTGCCAGCAGTTCAGGCCCGGACAGGGTCACTGAAGCTTTCTTT.

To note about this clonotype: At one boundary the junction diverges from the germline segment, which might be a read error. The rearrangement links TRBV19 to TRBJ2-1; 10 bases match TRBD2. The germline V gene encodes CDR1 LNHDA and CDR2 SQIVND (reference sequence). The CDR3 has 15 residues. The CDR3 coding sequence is TGTGACAGTAGTATTACTAGCGGGGACTACAATGAGCAGTTCTTC. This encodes CDSSITSGDYNEQFF. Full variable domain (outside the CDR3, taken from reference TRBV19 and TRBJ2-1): DGGITQSPKYLFRKEGQNVTLSCEQNLNHDAMYWYRQDPGQGLRLIYYSQIVNDFQKGDIAEGYSVSREKKESFPLTVTSAQKNPTAFYLCDSSITSGDYNEQFFGPGTRLTVL.

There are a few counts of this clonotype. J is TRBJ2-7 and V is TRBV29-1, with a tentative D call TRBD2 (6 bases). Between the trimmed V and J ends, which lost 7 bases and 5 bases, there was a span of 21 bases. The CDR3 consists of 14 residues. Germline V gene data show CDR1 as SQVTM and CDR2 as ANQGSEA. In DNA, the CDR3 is TGCAGCGCCGGGAGTACCCCCCCCTTGGACGAGCAGTACTTC. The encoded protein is CSAGSTPPLDEQYF.

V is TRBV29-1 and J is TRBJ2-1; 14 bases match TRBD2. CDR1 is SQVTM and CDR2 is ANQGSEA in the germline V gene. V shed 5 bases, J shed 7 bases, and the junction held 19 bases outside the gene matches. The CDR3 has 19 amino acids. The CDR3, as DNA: TGCAGCGTTACCCTAATGAAATTCGGGACTAGCGGGAGTATGAATGAGCAGTTCTTC. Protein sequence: CSVTLMKFGTSGSMNEQFF.

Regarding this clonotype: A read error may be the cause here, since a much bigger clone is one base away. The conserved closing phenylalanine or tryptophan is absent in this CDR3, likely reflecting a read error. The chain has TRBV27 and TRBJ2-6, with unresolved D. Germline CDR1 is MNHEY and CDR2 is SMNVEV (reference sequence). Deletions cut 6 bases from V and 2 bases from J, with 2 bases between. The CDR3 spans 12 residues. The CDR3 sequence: CASRTGANVLTL. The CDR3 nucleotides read TGTGCCAGCAGGACTGGGGCCAACGTCCTGACTTTA.

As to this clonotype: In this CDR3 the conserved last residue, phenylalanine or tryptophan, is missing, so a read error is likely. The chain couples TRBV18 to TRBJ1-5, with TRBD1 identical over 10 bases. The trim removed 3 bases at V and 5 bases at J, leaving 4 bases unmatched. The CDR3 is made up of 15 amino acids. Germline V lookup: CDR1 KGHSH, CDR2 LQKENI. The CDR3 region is CASSPDRGLDQPQHS. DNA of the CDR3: TGTGCCAGCTCACCTGACAGGGGGCTCGATCAGCCCCAGCATTCT.

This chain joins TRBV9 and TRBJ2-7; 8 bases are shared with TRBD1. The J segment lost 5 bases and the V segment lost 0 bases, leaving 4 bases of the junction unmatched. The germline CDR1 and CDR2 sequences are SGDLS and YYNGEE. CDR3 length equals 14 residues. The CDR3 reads CASSVAGQGNEQYF. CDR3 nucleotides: TGTGCCAGCAGCGTAGCCGGACAGGGTAACGAGCAGTACTTC.

The CDR3 DNA reads TGCGCCAGAAGCGCAGGACTCGGAGAGACCCAGTACTTC. Protein sequence: CARSAGLGETQYF. V usage is TRBV4-1 and J usage is TRBJ2-5; TRBD2 is a possible D gene (5 bases). The CDR3 spans 13 residues. Germline V gives CDR1 MGHRA, CDR2 YSYEKL. V shed 9 bases and J shed 4 bases, with 15 bases lying between them.